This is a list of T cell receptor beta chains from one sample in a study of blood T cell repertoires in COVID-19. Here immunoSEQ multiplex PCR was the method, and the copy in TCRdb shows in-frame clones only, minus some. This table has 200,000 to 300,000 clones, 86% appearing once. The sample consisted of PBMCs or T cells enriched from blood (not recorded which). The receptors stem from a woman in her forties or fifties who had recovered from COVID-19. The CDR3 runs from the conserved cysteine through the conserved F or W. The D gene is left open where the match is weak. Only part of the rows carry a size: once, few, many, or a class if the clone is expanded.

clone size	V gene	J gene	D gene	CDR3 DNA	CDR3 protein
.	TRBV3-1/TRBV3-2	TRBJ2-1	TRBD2	TGTGCCAGCAGCCAAAATACTAGCGGGAGGGAAAATGAGCAGTTCTTC	CASSQNTSGRENEQFF
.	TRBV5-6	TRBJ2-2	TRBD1	TGTGCCAGCAGACCTGGGGACAGGAGAAGCACCGGGGAGCTGTTTTTT	CASRPGDRRSTGELFF
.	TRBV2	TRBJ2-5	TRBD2	TGTGCCAGCATCGAAGAGGGACTAGCGGGGGAGACCCAGTACTTC	CASIEEGLAGETQYF
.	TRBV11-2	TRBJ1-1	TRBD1	TGTGCCAGCAGGTGGACAGGGATGAACACTGAAGCTTTCTTT	CASRWTGMNTEAFF
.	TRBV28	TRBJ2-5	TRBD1	TGTGCCAGCAGAAGGGACAGGGGGTTTCCTACCTACCAAGAGACCCAGTACTTC	CASRRDRGFPTYQETQYF
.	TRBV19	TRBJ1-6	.	TGTGCCAGTAGTGTAACTTCAGGGTCACCCCTCCACTTT	CASSVTSGSPLHF
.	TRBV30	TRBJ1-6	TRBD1	TGTGCCTGGAGACCGGGACAGGGTATGGCTTCACCCCTCCACTTT	CAWRPGQGMASPLHF
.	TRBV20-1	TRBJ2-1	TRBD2	TGCAGTGCTAGTGTCCAGCGGGAGTTTTCCTACAATGAGCAGTTCTTC	CSASVQREFSYNEQFF
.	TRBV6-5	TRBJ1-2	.	TGTGCCAGCAGTTACGGAACAGACGAGGGCTACACCTTC	CASSYGTDEGYTF
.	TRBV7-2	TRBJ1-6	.	TGTGCCAGCAGCTTGGGGGGTAATTCACCCCTCCACTTT	CASSLGGNSPLHF
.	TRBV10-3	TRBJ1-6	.	TGTGCCATCAGAGGTCGACAGGAATCAAATTCACCCCTCCACTTT	CAIRGRQESNSPLHF
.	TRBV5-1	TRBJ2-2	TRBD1	TGCGCCAGCAGCAAACAGGGGGCGTCGGCCGGGGAGCTGTTTTTT	CASSKQGASAGELFF
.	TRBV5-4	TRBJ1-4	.	TGTGCCAGCAGCTTGGAGCGGACAGAGTATGAAAAACTGTTTTTT	CASSLERTEYEKLFF
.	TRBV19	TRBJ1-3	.	TGTGCCAGTAGCGGGACACCGAGAAACACCATATATTTT	CASSGTPRNTIYF
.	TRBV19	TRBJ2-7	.	TGTGCCAGTAGTATTGGAGTCAGCTCCTACGAGCAGTACTTC	CASSIGVSSYEQYF
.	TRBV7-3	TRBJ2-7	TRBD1	TGTGCCAGCAGCTTGGACAGGGAAAACGAGCAGTACTTC	CASSLDRENEQYF
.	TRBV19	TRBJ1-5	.	TGTGCCAGTAGTATAGAGGGGGGAGGCGGCAATCAGCCCCAGCATTTT	CASSIEGGGGNQPQHF
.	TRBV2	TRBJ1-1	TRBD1	TGTGCCAGCACCTGGGGACAGGGTGGGGCTTTCTTT	CASTWGQGGAFF
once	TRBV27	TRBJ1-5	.	TGTGCCAGCAGTTTTAGGGTTAGCGGGGTCGGGGGCAATCAGCCCCAGCATTTT	CASSFRVSGVGGNQPQHF
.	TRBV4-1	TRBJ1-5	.	TGCGCCAGCAGCCAAGATAAGGGATCGGGGCAGCCCCAGCATTTT	CASSQDKGSGQPQHF
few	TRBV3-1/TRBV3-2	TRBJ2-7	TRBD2	TGTGCCAGCAGCTACTTCGGGATAGCGGGAGGGCCCTACGAGCAGTACTTC	CASSYFGIAGGPYEQYF
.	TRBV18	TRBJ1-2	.	TGTGCCACCCACGGCGGTGGGGGCAACTATGGCTACACCTTC	CATHGGGGNYGYTF
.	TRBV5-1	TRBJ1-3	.	TGCGCCAGCAGCTTGGAACAGGCCGCTGGAAACACCATATATTTT	CASSLEQAAGNTIYF
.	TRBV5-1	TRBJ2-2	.	TGCGCCAGCAGCTTGGCTAGCACCCTCACCCCCGGGGAGCTGTTTTTT	CASSLASTLTPGELFF
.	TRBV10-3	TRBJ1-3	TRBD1	TGTGCCATCAGTGGGGACAGGGGGAAGTCTGGAAACACCATATATTTT	CAISGDRGKSGNTIYF
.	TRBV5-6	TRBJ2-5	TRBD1	TGTGCCAGCAGCTTGGTGGCAGGGGGAAATCAAGAGACCCAGTACTTC	CASSLVAGGNQETQYF
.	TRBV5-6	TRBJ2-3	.	TGTGCCAGCAGCTTGGTTAGCTTCACAGATACGCAGTATTTT	CASSLVSFTDTQYF
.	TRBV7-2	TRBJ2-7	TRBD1	TGTGCCAGCAGCTTAGCCCGCGGACAGGGGTCCGAGCAGTACTTC	CASSLARGQGSEQYF
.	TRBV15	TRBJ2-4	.	TGTGCCACAGGACAGAGAATGACCAAAAACATTCAGTACTTC	CATGQRMTKNIQYF
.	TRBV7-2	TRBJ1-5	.	TGTGCCAGCAGCCCGGGGGGGGTACGGCAGCCCCAGCATTTT	CASSPGGVRQPQHF
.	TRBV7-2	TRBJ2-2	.	TGTGCCAGCAGATTGGGCACAGGGCCGAACACCGGGGAGCTGTTTTTT	CASRLGTGPNTGELFF
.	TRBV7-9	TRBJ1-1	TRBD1	TGTGCCAGCAGCTTAGAGACAGGGGGGCTCACTGAAGCTTTCTTT	CASSLETGGLTEAFF
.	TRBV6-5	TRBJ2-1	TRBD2	TGTGCCAGCAGTTACCCCCCTAGCGGGATAGGAAGTGAGCAGTTCTTC	CASSYPPSGIGSEQFF
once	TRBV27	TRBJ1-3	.	TGTGCCAGCAGTTCCTACGCAGGGCTTGGAAACACCATATATTTT	CASSSYAGLGNTIYF
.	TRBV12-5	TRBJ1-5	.	TGTGCTAGTGCCCCGACACTTAGCAATCAGCCCCAGCATTTT	CASAPTLSNQPQHF
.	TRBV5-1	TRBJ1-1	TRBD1	TGCGCCAGCAGCTTGGAAGGGGGCGCTAACACTGAAGCTTTCTTT	CASSLEGGANTEAFF
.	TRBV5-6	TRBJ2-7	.	TGTGCCAGCAGCTTGGTTCCTTACGAGCAGTACTTC	CASSLVPYEQYF
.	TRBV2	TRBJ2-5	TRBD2	TGTGCCAGCACGGTCTCAGACGGGGGGGACGTGTTCGAGACCCAGTACTTC	CASTVSDGGDVFETQYF
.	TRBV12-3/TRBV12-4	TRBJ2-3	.	TGTGCCAGCAGTTTCGCGGGATCAGATACGCAGTATTTT	CASSFAGSDTQYF
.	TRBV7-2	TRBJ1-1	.	TGTGCCAGCAGCTCCAACAGGGAAAACACTGAAGCTTTCTTT	CASSSNRENTEAFF
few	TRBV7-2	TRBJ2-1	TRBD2	TGTGCCAGCAGCTTACTAGCGGGAGGGAGCTCCTACAATGAGCAGTTCTTC	CASSLLAGGSSYNEQFF
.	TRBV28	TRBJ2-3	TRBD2	TGTGCCAGCACCCCTTCGGCGGGGGGCACAGATACGCAGTATTTT	CASTPSAGGTDTQYF